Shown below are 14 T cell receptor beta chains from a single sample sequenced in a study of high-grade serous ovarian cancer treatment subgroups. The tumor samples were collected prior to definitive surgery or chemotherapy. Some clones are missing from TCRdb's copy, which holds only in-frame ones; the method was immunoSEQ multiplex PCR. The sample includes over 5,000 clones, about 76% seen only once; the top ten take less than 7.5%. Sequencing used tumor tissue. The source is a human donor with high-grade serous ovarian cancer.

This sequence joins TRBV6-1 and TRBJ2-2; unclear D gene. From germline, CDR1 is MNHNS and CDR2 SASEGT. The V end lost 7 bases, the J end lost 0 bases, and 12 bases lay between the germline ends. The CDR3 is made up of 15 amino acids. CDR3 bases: TGTGCCAGCACAGAAAGAATCGCGAACACCGGGGAGCTGTTTTTT. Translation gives CASTERIANTGELFF.

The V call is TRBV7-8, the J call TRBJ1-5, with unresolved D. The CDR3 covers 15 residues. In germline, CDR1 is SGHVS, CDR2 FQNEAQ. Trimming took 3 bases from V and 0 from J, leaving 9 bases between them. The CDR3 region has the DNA TGTGCCAGCAGCTTTTCAGATTATAGCAATCAGCCCCAGCATTTT. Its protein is CASSFSDYSNQPQHF.

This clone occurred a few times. CDR3 DNA: TGCGCCAGCGGCCTGGGACAGTTAGCTTTCTTT. Its translation: CASGLGQLAFF. The chain combines TRBV5-1 with TRBJ1-1; 7 nucleotides match TRBD1. The germline gives CDR1 SGHRS, CDR2 YFSETQ. Germline trimming cut 7 bases from V and 10 bases from J; bases unmatched to any gene: 7. This CDR3 spans 11 amino acids.

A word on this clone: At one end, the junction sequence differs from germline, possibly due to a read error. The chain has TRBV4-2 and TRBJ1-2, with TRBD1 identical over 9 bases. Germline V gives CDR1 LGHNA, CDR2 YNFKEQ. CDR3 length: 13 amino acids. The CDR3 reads CASSQGPGQGGDF. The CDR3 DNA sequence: TGTGCCAGCAGCCAAGGGCCGGGACAGGGAGGGGACTTC.

CDR3: CASSLSDLNPEAFF. CDR3 nucleotides: TGTGCCAGCAGCTTGTCCGATCTGAATCCTGAAGCTTTCTTT. The chain carries TRBV7-6 and TRBJ1-1; D gene uncertain. V shed 3 bases and J shed 6 bases, with 14 bases lying between them. In germline, CDR1 is SGHVS, CDR2 FNYEAQ. The CDR3 has 14 amino acids.

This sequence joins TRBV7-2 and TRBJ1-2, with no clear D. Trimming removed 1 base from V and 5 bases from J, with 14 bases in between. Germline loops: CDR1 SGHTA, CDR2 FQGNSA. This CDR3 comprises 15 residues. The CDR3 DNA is TGTGCCAGCAGCTTAGATGGCACTTCTCGATATGGCTACACCTTC. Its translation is CASSLDGTSRYGYTF.

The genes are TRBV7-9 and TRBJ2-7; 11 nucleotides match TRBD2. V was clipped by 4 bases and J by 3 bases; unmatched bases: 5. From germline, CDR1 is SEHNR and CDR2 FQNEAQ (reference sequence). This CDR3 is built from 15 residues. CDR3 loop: CASSSSGGLRYEQYF. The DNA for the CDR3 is TGTGCCAGCAGCTCTAGCGGGGGGTTACGCTACGAGCAGTACTTC.

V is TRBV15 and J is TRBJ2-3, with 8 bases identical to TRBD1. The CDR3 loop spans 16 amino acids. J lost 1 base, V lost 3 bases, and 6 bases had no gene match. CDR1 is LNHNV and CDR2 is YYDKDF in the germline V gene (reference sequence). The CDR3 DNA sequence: TGTGCCACCAGCAGGACAGGGGCGGCTCGCACAGATACGCAGTATTTT. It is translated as CATSRTGAARTDTQYF.

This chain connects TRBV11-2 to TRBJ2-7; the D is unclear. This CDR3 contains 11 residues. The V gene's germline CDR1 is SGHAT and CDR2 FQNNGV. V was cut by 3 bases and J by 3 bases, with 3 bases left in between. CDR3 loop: CASSFYYEQYF. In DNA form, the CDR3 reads TGTGCCAGCAGCTTCTACTACGAGCAGTACTTC.

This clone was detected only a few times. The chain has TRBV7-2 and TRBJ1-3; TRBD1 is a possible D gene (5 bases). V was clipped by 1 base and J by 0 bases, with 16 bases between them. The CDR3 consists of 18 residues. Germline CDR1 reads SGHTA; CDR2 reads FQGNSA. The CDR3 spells CASSLDSSRTLSGNTIYF. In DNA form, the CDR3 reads TGTGCCAGCAGCTTAGATTCGTCACGGACACTCTCTGGAAACACCATATATTTT.

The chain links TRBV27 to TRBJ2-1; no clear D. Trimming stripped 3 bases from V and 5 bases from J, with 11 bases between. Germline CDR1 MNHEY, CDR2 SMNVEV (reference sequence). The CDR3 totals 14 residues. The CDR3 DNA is TGTGCCAGCAGTTTCTTCGACAAGAACAATGAGCAGTTCTTC. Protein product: CASSFFDKNNEQFF.

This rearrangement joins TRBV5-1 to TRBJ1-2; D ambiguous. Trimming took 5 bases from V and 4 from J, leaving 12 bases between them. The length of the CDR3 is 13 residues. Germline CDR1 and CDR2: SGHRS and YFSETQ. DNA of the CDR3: TGCGCCAGCAGGGACGATCTGGGCTATGGCTACACCTTC. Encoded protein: CASRDDLGYGYTF.

The CDR3 reads CASSVTSGGQETQYF. CDR3 nucleotide sequence: TGTGCCAGCAGCGTGACTAGCGGGGGGCAAGAGACCCAGTACTTC. The gene calls are TRBV5-6 and TRBJ2-5, with TRBD2 identical over 13 bases. CDR3 size: 15 residues. The V gene's germline CDR1 is SGHDT and CDR2 YYEEEE. The V gene end was trimmed by 4 bases and the J gene end by 2 bases; junction bases not matched to a gene: 2.

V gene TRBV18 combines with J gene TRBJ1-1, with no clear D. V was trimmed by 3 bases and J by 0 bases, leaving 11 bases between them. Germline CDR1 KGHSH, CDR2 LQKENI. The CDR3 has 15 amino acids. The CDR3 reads CASSPVVEVNTEAFF. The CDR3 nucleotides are TGTGCCAGCTCACCGGTCGTGGAAGTGAACACTGAAGCTTTCTTT.